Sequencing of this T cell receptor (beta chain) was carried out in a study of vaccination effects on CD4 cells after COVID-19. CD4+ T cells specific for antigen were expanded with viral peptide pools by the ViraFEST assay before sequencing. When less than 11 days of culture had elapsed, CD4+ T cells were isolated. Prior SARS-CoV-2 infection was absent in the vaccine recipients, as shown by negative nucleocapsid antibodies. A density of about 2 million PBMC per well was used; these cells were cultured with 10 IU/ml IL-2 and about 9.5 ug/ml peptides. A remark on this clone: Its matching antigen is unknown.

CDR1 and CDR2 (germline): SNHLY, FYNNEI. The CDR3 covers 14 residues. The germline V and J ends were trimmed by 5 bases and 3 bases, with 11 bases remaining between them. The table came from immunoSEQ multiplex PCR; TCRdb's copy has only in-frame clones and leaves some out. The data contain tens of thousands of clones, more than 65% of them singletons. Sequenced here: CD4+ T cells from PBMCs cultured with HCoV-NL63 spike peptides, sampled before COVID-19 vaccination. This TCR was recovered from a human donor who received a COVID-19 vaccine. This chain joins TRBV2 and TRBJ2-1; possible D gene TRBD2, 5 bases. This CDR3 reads CASSRTSGYNEQFF. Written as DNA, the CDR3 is TGTGCCAGCAGTAGAACCAGCGGCTACAATGAGCAGTTCTTC. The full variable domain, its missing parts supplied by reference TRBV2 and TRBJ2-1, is EPEVTQTPSHQVTQMGQEVILRCVPISNHLYFYWYRQILGQKVEFLVSFYNNEISEKSEIFDDQFSVERPDGSNFTLKIRSTKLEDSAMYFCASSRTSGYNEQFFGPGTRLTVL.